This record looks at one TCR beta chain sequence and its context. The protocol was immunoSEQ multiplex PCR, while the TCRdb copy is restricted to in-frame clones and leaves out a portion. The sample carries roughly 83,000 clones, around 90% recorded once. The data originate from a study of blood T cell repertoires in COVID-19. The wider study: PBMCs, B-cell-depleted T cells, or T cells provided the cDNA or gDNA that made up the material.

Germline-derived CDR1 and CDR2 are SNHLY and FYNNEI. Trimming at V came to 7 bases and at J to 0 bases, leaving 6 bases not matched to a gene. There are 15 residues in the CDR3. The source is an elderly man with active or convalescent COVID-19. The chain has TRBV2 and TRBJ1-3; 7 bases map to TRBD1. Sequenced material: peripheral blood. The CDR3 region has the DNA TGTGCCAGCACACCTGGGACAGTCTCTGGAAACACCATATATTTT. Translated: CASTPGTVSGNTIYF.